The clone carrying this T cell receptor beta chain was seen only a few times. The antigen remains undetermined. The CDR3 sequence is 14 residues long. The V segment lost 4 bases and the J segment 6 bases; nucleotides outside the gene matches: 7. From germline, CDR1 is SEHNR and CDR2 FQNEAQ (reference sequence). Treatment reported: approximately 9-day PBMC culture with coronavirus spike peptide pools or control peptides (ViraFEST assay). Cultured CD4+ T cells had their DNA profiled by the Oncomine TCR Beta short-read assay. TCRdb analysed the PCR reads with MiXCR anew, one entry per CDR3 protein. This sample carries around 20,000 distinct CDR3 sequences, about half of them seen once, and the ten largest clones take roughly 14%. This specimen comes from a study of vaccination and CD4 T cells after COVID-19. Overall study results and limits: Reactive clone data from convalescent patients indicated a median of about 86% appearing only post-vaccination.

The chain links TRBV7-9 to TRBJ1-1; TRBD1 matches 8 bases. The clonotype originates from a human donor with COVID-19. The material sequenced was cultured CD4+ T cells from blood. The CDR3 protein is CASSSFGQGSEAFF. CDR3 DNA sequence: TGTGCCAGCAGCTCTTTCGGACAGGGCTCTGAAGCTTTCTTT.